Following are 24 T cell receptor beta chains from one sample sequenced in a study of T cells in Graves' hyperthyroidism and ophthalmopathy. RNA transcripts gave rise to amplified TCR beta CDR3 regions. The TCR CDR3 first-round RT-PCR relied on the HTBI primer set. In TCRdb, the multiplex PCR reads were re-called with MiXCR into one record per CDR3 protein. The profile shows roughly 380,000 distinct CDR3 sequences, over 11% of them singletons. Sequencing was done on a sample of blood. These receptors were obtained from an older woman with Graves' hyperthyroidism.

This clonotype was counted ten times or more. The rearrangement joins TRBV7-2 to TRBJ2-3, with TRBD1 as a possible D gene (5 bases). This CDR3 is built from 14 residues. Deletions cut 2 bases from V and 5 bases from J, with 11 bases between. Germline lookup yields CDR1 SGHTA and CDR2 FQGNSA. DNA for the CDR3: TGTGCCAGCAGCTTAACCTGGGGCGTAGATACGCAGTATTTT. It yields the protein CASSLTWGVDTQYF.

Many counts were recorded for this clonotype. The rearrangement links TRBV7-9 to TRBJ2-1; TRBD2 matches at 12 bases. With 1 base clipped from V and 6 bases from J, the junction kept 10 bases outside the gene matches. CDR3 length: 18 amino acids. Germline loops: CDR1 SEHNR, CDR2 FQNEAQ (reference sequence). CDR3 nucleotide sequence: TGTGCCAGCAGCTTAGTGGCTAGCGGGAGGGACGAGGCCAATGAGCAGTTCTTC. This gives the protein CASSLVASGRDEANEQFF. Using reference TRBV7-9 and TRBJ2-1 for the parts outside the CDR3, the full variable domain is DTGVSQNPRHKITKRGQNVTFRCDPISEHNRLYWYRQTLGQGPEFLTYFQNEAQLEKSRLLSDRFSAERPKGSFSTLEIQRTEQGDSAMYLCASSLVASGRDEANEQFFGPGTRLTVL.

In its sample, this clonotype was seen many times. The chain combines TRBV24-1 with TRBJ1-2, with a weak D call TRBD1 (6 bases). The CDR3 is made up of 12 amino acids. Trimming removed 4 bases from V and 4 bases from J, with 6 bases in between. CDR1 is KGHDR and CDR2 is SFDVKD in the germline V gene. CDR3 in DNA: TGTGCCACCAGTGAACAGGGCTATGGCTACACCTTC. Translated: CATSEQGYGYTF.

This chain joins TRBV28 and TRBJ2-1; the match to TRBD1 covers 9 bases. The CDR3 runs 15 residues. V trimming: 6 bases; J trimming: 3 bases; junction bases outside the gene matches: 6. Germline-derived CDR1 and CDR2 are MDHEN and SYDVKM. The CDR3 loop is CASRPGQGNYNEQFF. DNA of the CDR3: TGTGCCAGCAGGCCGGGACAGGGAAACTACAATGAGCAGTTCTTC.

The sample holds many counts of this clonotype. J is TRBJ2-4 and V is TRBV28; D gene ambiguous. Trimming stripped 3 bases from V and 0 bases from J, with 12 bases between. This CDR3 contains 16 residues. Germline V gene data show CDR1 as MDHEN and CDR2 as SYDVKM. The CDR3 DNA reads TGTGCCAGCAGTTTTGTACTTTCCATAGCCAAAAACATTCAGTACTTC. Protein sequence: CASSFVLSIAKNIQYF.

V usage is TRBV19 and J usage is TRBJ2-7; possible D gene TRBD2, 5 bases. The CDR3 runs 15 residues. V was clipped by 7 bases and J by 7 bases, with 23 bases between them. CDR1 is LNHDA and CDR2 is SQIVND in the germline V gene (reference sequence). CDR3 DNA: TGTGCCAGTACGGTAAGCGCCACAACCTCGGGGGAGCAGTACTTC. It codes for CASTVSATTSGEQYF.

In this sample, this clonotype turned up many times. Here the CDR3 DNA reads TGTGCCAGCAGCCCAAGCGGGAGGTCATACAATGAGCAGTTCTTC. This encodes CASSPSGRSYNEQFF. J is TRBJ2-1 and V is TRBV7-3, with 9 bases fitting TRBD2. This CDR3 is 15 amino acids long. Germline trimming cut 5 bases from V and 4 bases from J; bases unmatched to any gene: 6. Germline assignment: CDR1 SGHTA and CDR2 FQGTGA.

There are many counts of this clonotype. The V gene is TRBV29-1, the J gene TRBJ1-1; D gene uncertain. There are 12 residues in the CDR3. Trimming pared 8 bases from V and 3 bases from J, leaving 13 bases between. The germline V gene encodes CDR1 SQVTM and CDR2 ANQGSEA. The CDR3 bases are TGCAGCTCCAGGCAAAGGGACACTGAAGCTTTCTTT. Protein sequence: CSSRQRDTEAFF.

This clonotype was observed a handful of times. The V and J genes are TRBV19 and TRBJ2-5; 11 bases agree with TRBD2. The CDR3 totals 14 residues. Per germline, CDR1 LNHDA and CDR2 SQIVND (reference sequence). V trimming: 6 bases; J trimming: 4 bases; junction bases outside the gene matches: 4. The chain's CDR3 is CASRTLAGGETQYF. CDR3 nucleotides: TGTGCCAGTAGGACCCTAGCGGGAGGAGAGACCCAGTACTTC.

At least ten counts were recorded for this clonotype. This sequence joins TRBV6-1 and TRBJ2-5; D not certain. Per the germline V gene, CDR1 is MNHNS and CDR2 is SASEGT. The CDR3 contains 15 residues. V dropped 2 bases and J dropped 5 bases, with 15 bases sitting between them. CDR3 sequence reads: CASSETPSALETQYF. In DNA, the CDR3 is TGTGCCAGCAGTGAAACCCCTTCGGCTCTGGAGACCCAGTACTTC.

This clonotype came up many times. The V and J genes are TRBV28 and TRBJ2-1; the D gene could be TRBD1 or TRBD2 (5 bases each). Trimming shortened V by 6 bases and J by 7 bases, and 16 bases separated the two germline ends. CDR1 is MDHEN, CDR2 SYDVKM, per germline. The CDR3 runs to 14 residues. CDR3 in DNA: TGTGCCAGCAGGCAAGCAGGGAGTAATAATGAGCAGTTCTTC. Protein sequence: CASRQAGSNNEQFF.

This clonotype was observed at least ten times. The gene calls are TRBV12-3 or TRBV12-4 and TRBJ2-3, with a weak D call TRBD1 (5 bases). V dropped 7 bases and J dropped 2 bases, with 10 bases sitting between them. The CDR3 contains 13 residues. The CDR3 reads CASMDKDTDTQYF. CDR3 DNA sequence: TGTGCCAGCATGGACAAAGACACAGATACGCAGTATTTT.

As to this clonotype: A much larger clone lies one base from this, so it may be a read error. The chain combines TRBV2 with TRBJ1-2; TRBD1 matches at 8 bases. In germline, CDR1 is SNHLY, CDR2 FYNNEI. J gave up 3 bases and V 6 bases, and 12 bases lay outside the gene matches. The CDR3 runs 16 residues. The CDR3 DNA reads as TGTGCCAGCAGGGAAAGGACAGGGCATAGGGACTATGGCTACACCTTC. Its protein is CASRERTGHRDYGYTF. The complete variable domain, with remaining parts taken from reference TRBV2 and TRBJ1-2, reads EPEVTQTPSHQVTQMGQEVILRCVPISNHLYFYWYRQILGQKVEFLVSFYNNEISEKSEIFDDQFSVERPDGSNFTLKIRSTKLEDSAMYFCASRERTGHRDYGYTFGSGTRLTVV.

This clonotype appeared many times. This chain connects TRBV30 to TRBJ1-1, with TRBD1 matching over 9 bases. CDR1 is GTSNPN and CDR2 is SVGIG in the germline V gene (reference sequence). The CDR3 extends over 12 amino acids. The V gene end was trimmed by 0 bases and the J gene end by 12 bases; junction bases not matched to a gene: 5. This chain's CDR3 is CAWSVQGAISFF. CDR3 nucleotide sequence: TGTGCCTGGAGTGTACAGGGGGCGATATCTTTCTTT.

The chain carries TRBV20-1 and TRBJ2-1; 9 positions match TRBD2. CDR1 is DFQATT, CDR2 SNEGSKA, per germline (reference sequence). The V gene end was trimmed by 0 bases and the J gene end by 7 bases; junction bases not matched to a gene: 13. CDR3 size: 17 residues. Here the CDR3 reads CSARELFRGRVFNEQFF. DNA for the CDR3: TGCAGTGCTAGAGAGTTATTCCGCGGGAGGGTTTTTAATGAGCAGTTCTTC.

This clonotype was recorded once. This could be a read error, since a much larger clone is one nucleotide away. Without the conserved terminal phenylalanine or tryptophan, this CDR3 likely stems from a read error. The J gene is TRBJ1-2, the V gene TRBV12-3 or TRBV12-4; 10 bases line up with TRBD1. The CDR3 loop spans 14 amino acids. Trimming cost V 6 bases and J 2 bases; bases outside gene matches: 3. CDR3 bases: TGTGCCAGCAGACCGGGACAGGGGAACTATGGCTACACCCTC. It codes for CASRPGQGNYGYTL.

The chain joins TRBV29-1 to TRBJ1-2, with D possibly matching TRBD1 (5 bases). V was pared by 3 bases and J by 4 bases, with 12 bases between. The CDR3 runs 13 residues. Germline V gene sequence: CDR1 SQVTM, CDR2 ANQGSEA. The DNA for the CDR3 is TGCAGCGTTGATTCGGGGGAGACCTATGGCTACACCTTC. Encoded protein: CSVDSGETYGYTF.

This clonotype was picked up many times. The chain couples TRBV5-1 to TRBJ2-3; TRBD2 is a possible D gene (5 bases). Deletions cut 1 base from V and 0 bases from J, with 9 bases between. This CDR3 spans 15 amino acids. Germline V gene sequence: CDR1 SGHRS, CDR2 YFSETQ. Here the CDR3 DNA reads TGCGCCAGCAGCTTGTGGGGAGCTAGCACAGATACGCAGTATTTT. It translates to CASSLWGASTDTQYF.

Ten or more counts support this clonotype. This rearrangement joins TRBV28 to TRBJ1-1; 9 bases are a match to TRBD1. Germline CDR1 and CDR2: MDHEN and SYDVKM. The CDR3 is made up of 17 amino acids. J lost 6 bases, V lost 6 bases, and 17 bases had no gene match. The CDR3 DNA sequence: TGTGCCAGCAGCCGCGGGGGGGGGACAGGGTTGAGCCCTGAAGCTTTCTTT. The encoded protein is CASSRGGGTGLSPEAFF.

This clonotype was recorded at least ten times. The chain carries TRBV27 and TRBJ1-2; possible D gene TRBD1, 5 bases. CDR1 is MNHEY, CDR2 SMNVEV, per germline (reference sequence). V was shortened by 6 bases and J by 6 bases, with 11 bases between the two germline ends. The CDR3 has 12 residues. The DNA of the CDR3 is TGTGCCAGCAGCGCAGGGAACAATGGCTACACCTTC. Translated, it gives CASSAGNNGYTF.

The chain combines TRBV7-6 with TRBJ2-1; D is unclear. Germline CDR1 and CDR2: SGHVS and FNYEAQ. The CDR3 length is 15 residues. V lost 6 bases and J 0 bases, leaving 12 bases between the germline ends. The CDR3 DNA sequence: TGTGCCAGCAGTCGAGACACTGCCTCCTACAATGAGCAGTTCTTC. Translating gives CASSRDTASYNEQFF.

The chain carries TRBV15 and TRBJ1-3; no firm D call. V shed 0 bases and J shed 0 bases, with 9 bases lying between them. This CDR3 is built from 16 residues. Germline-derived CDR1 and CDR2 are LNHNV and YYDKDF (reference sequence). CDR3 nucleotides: TGTGCCACCAGCAGAGATCCTTACAGCTCTGGAAACACCATATATTTT. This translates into CATSRDPYSSGNTIYF.

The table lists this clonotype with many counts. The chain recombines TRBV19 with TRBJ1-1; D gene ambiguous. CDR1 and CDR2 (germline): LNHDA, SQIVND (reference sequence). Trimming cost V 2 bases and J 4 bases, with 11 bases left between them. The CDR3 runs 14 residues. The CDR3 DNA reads TGTGCCAGTAGTATATATAGTCGGGGCACTGAAGCTTTCTTT. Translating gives CASSIYSRGTEAFF. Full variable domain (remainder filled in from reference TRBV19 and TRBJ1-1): DGGITQSPKYLFRKEGQNVTLSCEQNLNHDAMYWYRQDPGQGLRLIYYSQIVNDFQKGDIAEGYSVSREKKESFPLTVTSAQKNPTAFYLCASSIYSRGTEAFFGQGTRLTVV.

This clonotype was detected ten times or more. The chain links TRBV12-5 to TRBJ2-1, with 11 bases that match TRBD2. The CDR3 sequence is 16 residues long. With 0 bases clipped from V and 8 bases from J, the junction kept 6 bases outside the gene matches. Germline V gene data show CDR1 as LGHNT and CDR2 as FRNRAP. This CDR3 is CASGLVLAGGPHEQFF. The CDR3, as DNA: TGTGCTAGTGGTTTGGTCTTAGCGGGAGGGCCCCATGAGCAGTTCTTC.